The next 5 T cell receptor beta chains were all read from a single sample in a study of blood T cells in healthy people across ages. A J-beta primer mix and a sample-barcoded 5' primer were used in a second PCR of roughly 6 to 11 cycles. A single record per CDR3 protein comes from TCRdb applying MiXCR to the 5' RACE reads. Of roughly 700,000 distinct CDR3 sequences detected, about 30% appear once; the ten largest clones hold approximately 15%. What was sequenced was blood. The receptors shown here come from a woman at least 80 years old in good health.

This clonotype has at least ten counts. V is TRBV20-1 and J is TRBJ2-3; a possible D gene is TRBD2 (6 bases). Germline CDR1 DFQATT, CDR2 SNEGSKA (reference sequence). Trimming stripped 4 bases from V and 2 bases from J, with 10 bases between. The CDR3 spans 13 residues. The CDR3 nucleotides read TGCAGTGCTAACGAGGGACTCACAGATACGCAGTATTTT. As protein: CSANEGLTDTQYF.

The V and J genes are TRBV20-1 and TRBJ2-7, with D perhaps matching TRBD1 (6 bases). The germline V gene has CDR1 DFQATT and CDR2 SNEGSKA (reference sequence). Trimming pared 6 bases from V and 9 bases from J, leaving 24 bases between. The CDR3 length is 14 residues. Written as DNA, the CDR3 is TGCAGTGCACCAACTGGGGACATCGGTGCGGGGCAGTACTTC. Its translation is CSAPTGDIGAGQYF.

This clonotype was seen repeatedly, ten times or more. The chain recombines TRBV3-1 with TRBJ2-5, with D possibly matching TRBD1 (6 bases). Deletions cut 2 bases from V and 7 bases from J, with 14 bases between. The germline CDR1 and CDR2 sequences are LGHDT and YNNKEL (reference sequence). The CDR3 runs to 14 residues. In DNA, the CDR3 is TGTGCCAGCAGCCAAACGACAGGTGTTCGGACCCAGTACTTC. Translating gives CASSQTTGVRTQYF.

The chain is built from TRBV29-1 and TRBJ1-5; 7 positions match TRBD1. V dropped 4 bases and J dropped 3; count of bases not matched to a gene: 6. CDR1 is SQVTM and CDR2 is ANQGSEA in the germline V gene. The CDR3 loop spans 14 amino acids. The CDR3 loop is CSVVEGALNQPQHF. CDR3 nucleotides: TGCAGCGTTGTTGAGGGGGCCCTCAATCAGCCCCAGCATTTT.

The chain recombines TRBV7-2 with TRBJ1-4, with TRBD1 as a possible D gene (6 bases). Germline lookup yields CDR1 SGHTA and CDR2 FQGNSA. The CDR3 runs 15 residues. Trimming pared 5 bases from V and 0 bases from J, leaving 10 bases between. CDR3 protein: CASSPRGTTNEKLFF. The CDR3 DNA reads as TGTGCCAGCAGCCCTAGGGGGACAACTAATGAAAAACTGTTTTTT.